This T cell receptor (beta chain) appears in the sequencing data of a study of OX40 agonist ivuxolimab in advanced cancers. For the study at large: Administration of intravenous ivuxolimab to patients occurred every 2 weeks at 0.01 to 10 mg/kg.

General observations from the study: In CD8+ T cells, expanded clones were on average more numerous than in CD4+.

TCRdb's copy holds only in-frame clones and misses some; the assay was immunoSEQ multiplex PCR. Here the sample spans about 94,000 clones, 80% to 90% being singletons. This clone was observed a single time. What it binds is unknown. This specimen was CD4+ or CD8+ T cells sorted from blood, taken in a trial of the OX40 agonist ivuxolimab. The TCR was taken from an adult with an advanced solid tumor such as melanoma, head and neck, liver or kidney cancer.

CDR3 amino acids: CASSVDGQAGNTIYF. Written as DNA, the CDR3 is TGTGCCAGCAGCGTAGATGGTCAGGCTGGAAACACCATATATTTT. This chain joins TRBV9 and TRBJ1-3, with D hard to call. The CDR3 extends over 15 amino acids. Germline V lookup: CDR1 SGDLS, CDR2 YYNGEE. V dropped 0 bases and J dropped 2 bases, with 9 bases sitting between them.